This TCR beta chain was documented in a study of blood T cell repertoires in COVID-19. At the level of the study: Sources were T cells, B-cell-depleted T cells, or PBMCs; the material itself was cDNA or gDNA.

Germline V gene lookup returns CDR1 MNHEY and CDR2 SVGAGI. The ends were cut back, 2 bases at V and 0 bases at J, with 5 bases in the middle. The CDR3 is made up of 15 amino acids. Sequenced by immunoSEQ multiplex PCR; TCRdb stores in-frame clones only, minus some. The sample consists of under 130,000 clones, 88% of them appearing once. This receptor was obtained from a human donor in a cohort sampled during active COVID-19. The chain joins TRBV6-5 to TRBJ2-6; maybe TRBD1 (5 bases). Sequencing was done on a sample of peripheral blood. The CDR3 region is CASSYGASGANVLTF. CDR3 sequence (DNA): TGTGCCAGCAGTTACGGGGCCTCTGGGGCCAACGTCCTGACTTTC.